Sequencing of this TCR beta chain was carried out in a study of T cells expressing NK-cell markers. Study-wide context: In sorted CD3+CD56+NKG2C+, CD3+CD56+NKG2C- and CD3+CD56-NKG2C+ T cells, TCR beta repertoires were obtained.

TCR beta libraries carry UMIs added by 5'RACE template switching. TCRdb reprocessed the 5' RACE reads and keeps a single row for each CDR3 protein, giving no DNA. Listed are a few hundred thousand distinct CDR3 sequences; under 4.5% falls within the top ten. The CDR3 is made up of 16 amino acids. The V gene's germline CDR1 is SGHDT and CDR2 YYEEEE. Sample: blood T cells: a sorted CD56 or NKG2C T cell subset, CD4+ or CD8+ T cells, or bulk PBMC T cells (not recorded which). The receptor comes from a man aged 18-30 years in good health. The gene calls are TRBV5-6 and TRBJ2-6; TCRdb reports TRBD1, a call that lacks DNA to check it against. The CDR3 loop is CASSLSGFAGANVLTF.